This T cell receptor (beta chain) was retrieved from a study of early T cells in non-severe SARS-CoV-2 infection. A single record per CDR3 protein comes from TCRdb applying MiXCR to the 5' RACE reads. The top ten clones hold roughly 11% of a sample with 80,000 to 95,000 distinct CDR3 sequences, 13% to 15% of them seen once. Germline V lookup: CDR1 SGHAT, CDR2 FQNNGV. After removal of 6 bases from V and 6 bases from J, the junction contained 6 bases not matched to a gene. The CDR3 has 13 amino acids. The rearrangement uses TRBV11-2 and TRBJ1-2; TRBD1 aligns across 8 bases. The clonotype originates from an adult who was a healthcare worker with PCR-confirmed SARS-CoV-2 infection or an uninfected control (not recorded which). Material: whole blood. CDR3 sequence (DNA): TGTGCCAGCAGTCCCGACAGGGGACATGGCTACACCTTC. This codes for CASSPDRGHGYTF.